This T cell receptor (beta chain) emerged from a study of blood T cell repertoires in COVID-19. Study background: Sources were T cells, B-cell-depleted T cells, or PBMCs; the material itself was cDNA or gDNA.

Clones were sequenced by immunoSEQ multiplex PCR, and TCRdb holds only the in-frame ones, with some missing. The table has more than 100,000 clones, about nine tenths seen once. Deletions cut 4 bases from V and 2 bases from J, with 6 bases between. This CDR3 contains 13 residues. With respect to this clone: The sample holds other DNA sequences that translate to the same CDR3.

The sample taken for sequencing was peripheral blood. The rearrangement uses TRBV12-3 or TRBV12-4 and TRBJ1-5; possibly TRBD1 for D (5 bases). This receptor was taken from an elderly woman in a cohort sampled during active COVID-19. The chain's CDR3 is CASSSTGNQPQHF. CDR3 nucleotide sequence: TGTGCCAGCAGTTCGACAGGCAATCAGCCCCAGCATTTT.